The 31 T cell receptor beta chains given below trace back to one sample, sequenced in a study of blood T cell repertoires in COVID-19. Sequencing was performed with immunoSEQ multiplex PCR; in TCRdb, only in-frame clones are kept and a portion is missing. The table shows about 85,000 clones, with under 85% occurring only once. Input material: peripheral blood. The source of these receptors is a human donor in a cohort sampled during active COVID-19.

The V gene is TRBV10-3, the J gene TRBJ2-7; 8 positions match TRBD2. The CDR3 length is 15 residues. Per the germline V gene, CDR1 is ENHRY and CDR2 is SYGVKD. The ends lost 0 bases at V and 3 bases at J; junction bases unmatched: 4. This chain's CDR3 is CAISESIAGNYEQYF. The CDR3 bases are TGTGCCATCAGTGAGTCGATAGCGGGGAACTACGAGCAGTACTTC.

CDR3 coding DNA: TGCGCCAGCAGCCCTACTACACAGGGACCCGGGGAGCTGTTTTTT. Encoded protein: CASSPTTQGPGELFF. The V gene is TRBV5-1, the J gene TRBJ2-2, with a possible D match to TRBD1 (6 bases). Germline lookup yields CDR1 SGHRS and CDR2 YFSETQ. CDR3 length: 15 residues. Trimming cost V 4 bases and J 6 bases, with 16 bases left between them. Full variable domain (outside the CDR3, taken from reference TRBV5-1 and TRBJ2-2): KAGVTQTPRYLIKTRGQQVTLSCSPISGHRSVSWYQQTPGQGLQFLFEYFSETQRNKGNFPGRFSGRQFSNSRSEMNVSTLELGDSALYLCASSPTTQGPGELFFGEGSRLTVL.

The chain recombines TRBV19 with TRBJ2-5, with D perhaps matching TRBD2 (6 bases). Trimming removed 5 bases from V and 3 bases from J, with 13 bases in between. The germline V gene has CDR1 LNHDA and CDR2 SQIVND (reference sequence). The CDR3 loop spans 14 amino acids. CDR3 nucleotides: TGTGCCAGTAGTTTGGGGGGAATAGAAGAGACCCAGTACTTC. Translating it yields CASSLGGIEETQYF.

This clone occurred once. The V call is TRBV4-1, the J call TRBJ2-2; a possible D gene is TRBD1 (5 bases). The germline V gene encodes CDR1 MGHRA and CDR2 YSYEKL. This CDR3 contains 15 residues. Trimming stripped 0 bases from V and 4 bases from J, with 9 bases between. CDR3 DNA: TGCGCCAGCAGCCAAGATACAGGATTCACCGGGGAGCTGTTTTTT. This gives the protein CASSQDTGFTGELFF.

The V call is TRBV3-1 (or the pseudogene TRBV3-2), the J call TRBJ1-1, with TRBD1 matching over 9 bases. Germline V gene sequence: CDR1 LGHDT, CDR2 YNNKEL (reference sequence). Germline trimming cut 2 bases from V and 1 base from J; bases unmatched to any gene: 2. CDR3 length equals 15 residues. In DNA form, the CDR3 reads TGTGCCAGCAGCCAACCGGGACAGGGGAACACTGAAGCTTTCTTT. This codes for CASSQPGQGNTEAFF.

The chain employs TRBV19 and TRBJ1-5, with 7 bases identical to TRBD1. The CDR3 runs to 17 residues. V dropped 9 bases and J dropped 6; count of bases not matched to a gene: 20. Germline V gene sequence: CDR1 LNHDA, CDR2 SQIVND (reference sequence). In nucleotides, the CDR3 is TGTGCCAGCCACCCCGAGGGGGCTGGGTTCTCGGGTCAGCCCCAGCATTTT. This codes for CASHPEGAGFSGQPQHF.

This chain joins TRBV6-1 and TRBJ2-1; 10 bases fit TRBD2. Per germline, CDR1 MNHNS and CDR2 SASEGT. There are 15 residues in the CDR3. Germline trimming cut 0 bases from V and 7 bases from J; bases unmatched to any gene: 3. CDR3 in amino acids: CASSEASGGTNEQFF. The CDR3, as DNA: TGTGCCAGCAGTGAAGCTAGCGGGGGGACGAATGAGCAGTTCTTC.

The V gene is TRBV19, the J gene TRBJ2-1, with 8 bases identical to TRBD1. The CDR3 contains 15 residues. V gave up 6 bases and J gave up 0 bases; unmatched junction bases: 4. Germline V gives CDR1 LNHDA, CDR2 SQIVND (reference sequence). CDR3 sequence reads: CASRDRGSSYNEQFF. The CDR3 DNA reads as TGTGCCAGTAGAGACAGGGGCAGCTCCTACAATGAGCAGTTCTTC.

The chain carries TRBV3-1 (or the pseudogene TRBV3-2) and TRBJ2-7, with D unresolved. The germline V and J ends were trimmed by 1 base and 3 bases, with 4 bases remaining between them. The CDR3 totals 12 residues. Germline V gives CDR1 LGHDT, CDR2 YNNKEL (reference sequence). The CDR3 sequence is CASSQAHYEQYF. The CDR3, as DNA: TGTGCCAGCAGCCAAGCCCACTACGAGCAGTACTTC.

The chain employs TRBV6-4 and TRBJ1-2, with D maybe TRBD1 (6 bases). Trimming removed 2 bases from V and 4 bases from J, with 14 bases in between. The germline V gene encodes CDR1 MRHNA and CDR2 SNTAGT. The CDR3 is made up of 15 amino acids. CDR3 DNA: TGTGCCAGCAGTGACGCAGCAGGGGCCATCTATGGCTACACCTTC. It is translated as CASSDAAGAIYGYTF.

The V call is TRBV10-3, the J call TRBJ2-2; D not resolved. This CDR3 comprises 15 residues. Germline V gives CDR1 ENHRY, CDR2 SYGVKD. V gave up 3 bases and J gave up 0 bases, with 8 bases separating them. The CDR3 DNA follows: TGTGCCATCAGTGATCTACCCACGAACACCGGGGAGCTGTTTTTT. This codes for CAISDLPTNTGELFF.

This chain links TRBV7-8 with TRBJ2-3, with D maybe TRBD1 (6 bases). Trimming took 7 bases from V and 0 from J, leaving 17 bases between them. Looked up from germline, CDR1 is SGHVS and CDR2 is FQNEAQ. This CDR3 has 16 amino acids. The CDR3 sequence is CASTLLGTFSTDTQYF. CDR3 DNA: TGTGCCAGCACCTTGCTGGGGACATTTAGCACAGATACGCAGTATTTT. Using reference TRBV7-8 and TRBJ2-3 for the parts outside the CDR3, the full variable domain is GAGVSQSPRYKVAKRGQDVALRCDPISGHVSLFWYQQALGQGPEFLTYFQNEAQLDKSGLPSDRFFAERPEGSVSTLKIQRTQQEDSAVYLCASTLLGTFSTDTQYFGPGTRLTVL.

V is TRBV5-4 and J is TRBJ1-1, with D unresolved. The CDR3 extends over 17 amino acids. Germline lookup yields CDR1 SGHNT and CDR2 YYREEE (reference sequence). V lost 6 bases, J lost 2 bases, and 23 bases lay in between. CDR3 DNA: TGTGCCAGCATCAACTGGCGGGCAGGCAACAAAAACACTGAAGCTTTCTTT. It translates to CASINWRAGNKNTEAFF.

This clone is a singleton in its sample. The rearrangement links TRBV30 to TRBJ1-3; no definite D call. The germline V gene has CDR1 GTSNPN and CDR2 SVGIG (reference sequence). The CDR3 sequence is 13 residues long. The V end lost 0 bases, the J end lost 4 bases, and 7 bases lay between the germline ends. As DNA, the CDR3 is TGTGCCTGGAGTGTATCAGGAGGAAACACCATATATTTT. Translating gives CAWSVSGGNTIYF.

The chain joins TRBV3-1 (or the pseudogene TRBV3-2) to TRBJ2-3; D unclear. The CDR3 extends over 16 amino acids. Germline loops: CDR1 LGHDT, CDR2 YNNKEL (reference sequence). Trimming cost V 1 base and J 0 bases, with 11 bases left between them. CDR3 residues: CASSQAPGRSTDTQYF. Here the CDR3 DNA reads TGTGCCAGCAGCCAAGCCCCAGGCAGGAGCACAGATACGCAGTATTTT.

V is TRBV28 and J is TRBJ2-1; 8 bases are shared with TRBD1. With V trimmed by 5 bases and J by 9 bases, 6 bases remained unmatched. The CDR3 contains 13 residues. Germline V gives CDR1 MDHEN, CDR2 SYDVKM. CDR3 amino acids: CASSLRGRGEQFF. The CDR3 DNA sequence: TGTGCCAGCAGTCTCAGGGGGCGCGGTGAGCAGTTCTTC.

The genes are TRBV2 and TRBJ2-7; 8 positions match TRBD1. V was pared by 7 bases and J by 7 bases, with 12 bases of the junction left unmatched. Germline CDR1 and CDR2: SNHLY and FYNNEI. The CDR3 sequence is 14 residues long. Written as DNA, the CDR3 is TGTGCCAGCACTCGGTTACAGGGGGAAGGAGAGCAGTACTTC. Residues: CASTRLQGEGEQYF.

The rearrangement joins TRBV5-1 to TRBJ2-1; 8 bases agree with TRBD2. The ends lost 1 base at V and 8 bases at J; junction bases unmatched: 8. This CDR3 has 15 residues. Germline V gene sequence: CDR1 SGHRS, CDR2 YFSETQ. CDR3: CASSLLAGFLDEQFF. In DNA, the CDR3 is TGCGCCAGCAGCTTGTTAGCGGGGTTTCTAGATGAGCAGTTCTTC. Using reference TRBV5-1 and TRBJ2-1 for the parts outside the CDR3, the full variable domain is KAGVTQTPRYLIKTRGQQVTLSCSPISGHRSVSWYQQTPGQGLQFLFEYFSETQRNKGNFPGRFSGRQFSNSRSEMNVSTLELGDSALYLCASSLLAGFLDEQFFGPGTRLTVL.

This clone was found a few times. The chain recombines TRBV18 with TRBJ2-5; the D gene is possibly TRBD2 (6 bases). Germline V gene lookup returns CDR1 KGHSH and CDR2 LQKENI. The CDR3 loop spans 13 amino acids. Trimming removed 3 bases from V and 5 bases from J, with 10 bases in between. For the CDR3, the DNA is TGTGCCAGCTCACCCGTTGGGGGGGAGACCCAGTACTTC. Translating gives CASSPVGGETQYF.

This rearrangement joins TRBV27 to TRBJ2-7, with 7 bases lining up with TRBD1. Per germline, CDR1 MNHEY and CDR2 SMNVEV (reference sequence). V lost 2 bases to trimming and J lost 2 bases; unmatched junction nucleotides: 3. The CDR3 covers 14 residues. CDR3: CASSLRTGPYEQYF. Here the CDR3 DNA reads TGTGCCAGCAGTTTACGGACAGGACCCTACGAGCAGTACTTC.

This clone has a single count. The rearrangement uses TRBV9 and TRBJ2-1; a possible D gene is TRBD1 (7 bases). Per germline, CDR1 SGDLS and CDR2 YYNGEE. The CDR3 is 16 residues long. V lost 0 bases and J lost 1, with 11 bases in between. CDR3 DNA: TGTGCCAGCAGCGTAGGGTCAGGGGGGTCCTACAATGAGCAGTTCTTC. Its protein product is CASSVGSGGSYNEQFF. Complete variable domain (other parts from reference TRBV9 and TRBJ2-1): DSGVTQTPKHLITATGQRVTLRCSPRSGDLSVYWYQQSLDQGLQFLIQYYNGEERAKGNILERFSAQQFPDLHSELNLSSLELGDSALYFCASSVGSGGSYNEQFFGPGTRLTVL.

The V gene is TRBV29-1, the J gene TRBJ1-1, with 8 nucleotides matching TRBD1. The CDR3 length is 11 residues. V shed 4 bases, J shed 11 bases, and the junction held 6 bases outside the gene matches. The germline V gene has CDR1 SQVTM and CDR2 ANQGSEA. For the CDR3, the DNA is TGCAGCGTTGGCCGGACAGGGAAGGCTTTCTTT. It encodes CSVGRTGKAFF.

The V call is TRBV28, the J call TRBJ1-5, with D possibly being TRBD1 (5 bases). CDR3 length: 15 residues. Trimming removed 1 base from V and 0 bases from J, with 7 bases in between. Germline V gives CDR1 MDHEN, CDR2 SYDVKM. This chain's CDR3 is CASSLSGLSNQPQHF. CDR3 DNA: TGTGCCAGCAGTTTATCAGGGCTTAGCAATCAGCCCCAGCATTTT. The whole variable domain, filled in from reference TRBV28 and TRBJ1-5, reads DVKVTQSSRYLVKRTGEKVFLECVQDMDHENMFWYRQDPGLGLRLIYFSYDVKMKEKGDIPEGYSVSREKKERFSLILESASTNQTSMYLCASSLSGLSNQPQHFGDGTRLSIL.

The gene calls are TRBV5-1 and TRBJ2-1; D is possibly TRBD1 (6 bases). V was trimmed by 3 bases and J by 0 bases, leaving 7 bases between them. CDR3 size: 14 residues. Germline CDR1 reads SGHRS; CDR2 reads YFSETQ. The DNA of the CDR3 is TGCGCCAGCAGCTCGGACAGCTCCTACAATGAGCAGTTCTTC. It encodes CASSSDSSYNEQFF.

The gene calls are TRBV3-1 (or the pseudogene TRBV3-2) and TRBJ1-5; D uncertain. With 0 bases removed from V and 4 bases from J, the gap between germline ends came to 10 bases. The CDR3 has 15 residues. Per germline, CDR1 LGHDT and CDR2 YNNKEL (reference sequence). The DNA of the CDR3 is TGTGCCAGCAGCCAAGATGCGGCACGTAATCAGCCCCAGCATTTT. Amino acid sequence: CASSQDAARNQPQHF.

The V call is TRBV10-2, the J call TRBJ2-7; 7 bases are shared with TRBD1. Looked up from germline, CDR1 is WSHSY and CDR2 is SAAADI. V trimming: 8 bases; J trimming: 2 bases; junction bases outside the gene matches: 6. This CDR3 comprises 13 residues. The CDR3 bases are TGCGCCAGCGACCCGCAGGGGGCCTACGAGCAGTACTTC. It codes for CASDPQGAYEQYF.

The chain links TRBV7-3 to TRBJ2-7, with 9 bases lining up with TRBD1. This CDR3 comprises 13 residues. V dropped 4 bases and J dropped 3; count of bases not matched to a gene: 1. From germline, CDR1 is SGHTA and CDR2 FQGTGA. The DNA for the CDR3 is TGTGCCAGCAGCTCGGACAGGGGCTACGAGCAGTACTTC. This gives the protein CASSSDRGYEQYF.

This clone was seen a single time. The chain links TRBV27 to TRBJ2-5, with TRBD1 matching 7 bases. The CDR3 contains 16 residues. CDR1 and CDR2 (germline): MNHEY, SMNVEV (reference sequence). Germline trimming cut 3 bases from V and 5 bases from J; bases unmatched to any gene: 12. The CDR3 coding sequence is TGTGCCAGCAGTTTCGCCGGGACAGCCGGTATGGAGACCCAGTACTTC. Its translation is CASSFAGTAGMETQYF.

The V and J genes are TRBV5-1 and TRBJ2-7, with TRBD1 matching 10 bases. The CDR3 runs to 14 residues. Germline lookup yields CDR1 SGHRS and CDR2 YFSETQ. With 3 bases clipped from V and 2 bases from J, the junction kept 2 bases outside the gene matches. The CDR3: CASSSTGGPYEQYF. DNA for the CDR3: TGCGCCAGCAGCTCGACAGGGGGCCCCTACGAGCAGTACTTC.

The V gene is TRBV6-5, the J gene TRBJ1-6, with D possibly being TRBD1 (6 bases). The CDR3 is 15 residues long. CDR1 and CDR2 (germline): MNHEY, SVGAGI. Trimming stripped 4 bases from V and 8 bases from J, with 15 bases between. CDR3 protein: CASSLMDRWDSPLHF. CDR3 nucleotides: TGTGCCAGCAGTTTAATGGACAGATGGGATTCACCCCTCCACTTT.

The rearrangement links TRBV20-1 to TRBJ2-3; 11 positions agree with TRBD2. Germline-derived CDR1 and CDR2 are DFQATT and SNEGSKA (reference sequence). The V segment lost 3 bases and the J segment 5 bases; nucleotides outside the gene matches: 13. The CDR3 totals 17 residues. The CDR3 spells CSASGGSGGASLDTQYF. In DNA form, the CDR3 reads TGCAGTGCTAGTGGTGGTAGCGGGGGGGCCTCCCTAGATACGCAGTATTTT.